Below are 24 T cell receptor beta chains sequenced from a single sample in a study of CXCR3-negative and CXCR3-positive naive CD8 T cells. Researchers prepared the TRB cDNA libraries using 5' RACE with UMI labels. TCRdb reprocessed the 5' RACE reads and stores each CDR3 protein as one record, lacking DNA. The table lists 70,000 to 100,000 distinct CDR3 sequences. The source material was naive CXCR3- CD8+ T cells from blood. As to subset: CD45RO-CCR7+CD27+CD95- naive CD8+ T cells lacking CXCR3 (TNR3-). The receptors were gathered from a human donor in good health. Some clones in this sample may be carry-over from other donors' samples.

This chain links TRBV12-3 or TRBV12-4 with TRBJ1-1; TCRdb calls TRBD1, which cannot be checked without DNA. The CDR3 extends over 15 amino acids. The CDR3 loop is CASSLRQGPGTEAFF.

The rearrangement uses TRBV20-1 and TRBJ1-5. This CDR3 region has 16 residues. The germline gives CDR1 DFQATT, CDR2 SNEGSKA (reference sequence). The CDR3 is CSASRPGDLSNQPQHF.

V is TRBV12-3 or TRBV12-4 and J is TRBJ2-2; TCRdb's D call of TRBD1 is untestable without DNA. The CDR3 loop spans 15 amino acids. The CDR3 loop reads CASISGTINTGELFF.

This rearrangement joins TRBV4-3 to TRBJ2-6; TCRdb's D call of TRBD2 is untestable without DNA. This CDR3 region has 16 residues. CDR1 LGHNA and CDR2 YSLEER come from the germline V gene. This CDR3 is CASSQLEGTGANVLTF.

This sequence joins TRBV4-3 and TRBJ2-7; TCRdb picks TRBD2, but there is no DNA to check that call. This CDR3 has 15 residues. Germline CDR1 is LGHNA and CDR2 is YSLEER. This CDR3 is CASSQVAGDSYEQYF.

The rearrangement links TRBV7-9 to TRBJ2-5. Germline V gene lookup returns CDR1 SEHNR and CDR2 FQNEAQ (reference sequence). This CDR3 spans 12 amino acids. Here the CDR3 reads CASSLDWETQYF.

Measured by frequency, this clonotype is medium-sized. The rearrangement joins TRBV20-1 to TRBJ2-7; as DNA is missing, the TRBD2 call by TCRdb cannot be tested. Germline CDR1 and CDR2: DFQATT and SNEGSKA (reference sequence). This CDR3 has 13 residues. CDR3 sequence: CSGTSGGGYEQYF.

The CDR3: CASSHRANEKLFF. V usage is TRBV7-9 and J usage is TRBJ1-4; TCRdb returns TRBD1, unconfirmable since there is no DNA. The CDR3 is 13 residues long. Germline CDR1 is SEHNR and CDR2 is FQNEAQ (reference sequence).

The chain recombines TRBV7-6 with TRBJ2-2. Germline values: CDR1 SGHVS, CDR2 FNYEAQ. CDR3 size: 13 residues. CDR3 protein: CAAASPYPGSCFF.

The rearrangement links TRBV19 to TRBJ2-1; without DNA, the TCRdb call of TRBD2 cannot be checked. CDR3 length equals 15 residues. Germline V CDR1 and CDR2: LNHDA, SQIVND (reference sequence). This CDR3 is CASSPTSGSWDEQFF. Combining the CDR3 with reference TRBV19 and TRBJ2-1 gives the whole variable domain DGGITQSPKYLFRKEGQNVTLSCEQNLNHDAMYWYRQDPGQGLRLIYYSQIVNDFQKGDIAEGYSVSREKKESFPLTVTSAQKNPTAFYLCASSPTSGSWDEQFFGPGTRLTVL.

The CDR3: CSARSATDTQYF. The V gene is TRBV29-1, the J gene TRBJ2-3; TCRdb's D call of TRBD2 is untestable without DNA. In germline, CDR1 is SQVTM, CDR2 ANQGSEA. The CDR3 consists of 12 residues.

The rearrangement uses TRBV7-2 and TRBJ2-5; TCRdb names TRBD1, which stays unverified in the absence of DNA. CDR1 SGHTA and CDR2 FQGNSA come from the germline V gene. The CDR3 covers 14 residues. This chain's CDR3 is CASSPLDREETQYF.

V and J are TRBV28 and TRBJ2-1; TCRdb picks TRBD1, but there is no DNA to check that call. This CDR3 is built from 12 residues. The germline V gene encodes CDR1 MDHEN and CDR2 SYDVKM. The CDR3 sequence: CASTLGGNEQFF.

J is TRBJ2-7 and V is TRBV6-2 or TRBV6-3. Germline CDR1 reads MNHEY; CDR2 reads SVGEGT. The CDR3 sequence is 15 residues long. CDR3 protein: CASSYSPEITYEQYF.

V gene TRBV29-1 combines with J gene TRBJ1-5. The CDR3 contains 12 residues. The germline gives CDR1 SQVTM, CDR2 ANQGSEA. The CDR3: CSVGTENQPQHF.

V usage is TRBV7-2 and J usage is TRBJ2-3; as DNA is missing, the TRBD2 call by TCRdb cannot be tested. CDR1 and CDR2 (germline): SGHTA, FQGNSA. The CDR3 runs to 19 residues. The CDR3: CASSLGVAGMFRLTDTQYF. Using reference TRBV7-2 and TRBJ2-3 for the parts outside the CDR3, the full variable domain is GAGVSQSPSNKVTEKGKDVELRCDPISGHTALYWYRQSLGQGLEFLIYFQGNSAPDKSGLPSDRFSAERTGGSVSTLTIQRTQQEDSAVYLCASSLGVAGMFRLTDTQYFGPGTRLTVL.

The CDR3 is CASSQAPGQGQLNGYTF. J is TRBJ1-2 and V is TRBV4-2; the TCRdb D gene call, TRBD1, has no DNA to confirm it. The CDR3 has 17 amino acids. Germline lookup yields CDR1 LGHNA and CDR2 YNFKEQ.

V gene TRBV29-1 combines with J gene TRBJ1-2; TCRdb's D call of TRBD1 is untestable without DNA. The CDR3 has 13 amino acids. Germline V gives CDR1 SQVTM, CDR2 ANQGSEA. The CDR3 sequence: CSVVSPDGHGYTF.

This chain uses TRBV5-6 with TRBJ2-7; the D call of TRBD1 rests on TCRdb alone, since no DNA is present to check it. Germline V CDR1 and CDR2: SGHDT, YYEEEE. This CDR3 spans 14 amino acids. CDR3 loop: CASSLAGGFYEQYF.

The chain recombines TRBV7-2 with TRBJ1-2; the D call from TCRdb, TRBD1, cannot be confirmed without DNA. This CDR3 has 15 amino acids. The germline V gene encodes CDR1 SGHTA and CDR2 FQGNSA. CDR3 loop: CASSLEGITNYGYTF. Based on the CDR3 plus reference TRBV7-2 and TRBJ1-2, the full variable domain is GAGVSQSPSNKVTEKGKDVELRCDPISGHTALYWYRQSLGQGLEFLIYFQGNSAPDKSGLPSDRFSAERTGGSVSTLTIQRTQQEDSAVYLCASSLEGITNYGYTFGSGTRLTVV.

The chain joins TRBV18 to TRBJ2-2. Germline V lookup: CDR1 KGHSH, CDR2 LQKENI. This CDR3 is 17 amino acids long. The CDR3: CASSPPEMNTNTGELFF.

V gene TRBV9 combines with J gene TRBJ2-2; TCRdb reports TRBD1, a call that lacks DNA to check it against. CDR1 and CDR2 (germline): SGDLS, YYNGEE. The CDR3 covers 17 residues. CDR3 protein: CASSVALQGASTGELFF.

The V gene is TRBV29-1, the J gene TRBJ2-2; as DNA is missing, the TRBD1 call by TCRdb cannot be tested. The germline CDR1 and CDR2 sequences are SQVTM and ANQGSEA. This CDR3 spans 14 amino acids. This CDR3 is CSVEGGTATGELFF.

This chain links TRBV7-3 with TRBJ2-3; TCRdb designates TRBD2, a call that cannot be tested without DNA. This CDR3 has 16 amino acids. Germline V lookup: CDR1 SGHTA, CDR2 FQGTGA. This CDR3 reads CASARTSGGATDTQYF.